This T cell receptor beta chain originates from a study of shared clonotypes between healthy human individuals. Study overall: The study enrolled two women and a few men aged 18 to 49.

Losses at the gene ends were 8 bases for V and 8 bases for J; bases not matched to a gene: 19. The CDR3 has 17 residues. CDR1 and CDR2 (germline): SNHLY, FYNNEI. It was CD45RO-negative cells, positively selected for CCR7, that made up naive CD8 cells, with terminally differentiated effector memory CD45RA+ cells excluded. Profiling relied on immunoSEQ multiplex PCR, and the TCRdb table lists in-frame clones only, not all of them. In the table there are about 2.1 million clones, roughly 95% of which are singletons. Material for sequencing was naive CD8+ T cells from PBMCs. The clonotype originates from a man between 18 and 29 years old in good health. Some clones in this sample may be carry-over from other donors' samples. The chain employs TRBV2 and TRBJ2-1; 9 bases agree with TRBD1. The CDR3 spells CASRGTGRGPGRDEQFF. The CDR3 region has the DNA TGTGCCAGCCGGGGGACAGGGCGGGGACCGGGTAGGGATGAGCAGTTCTTC. Drawing the rest from reference TRBV2 and TRBJ2-1, the complete variable domain is EPEVTQTPSHQVTQMGQEVILRCVPISNHLYFYWYRQILGQKVEFLVSFYNNEISEKSEIFDDQFSVERPDGSNFTLKIRSTKLEDSAMYFCASRGTGRGPGRDEQFFGPGTRLTVL.